This T cell receptor (beta chain) is from a study of T cell responses to AZD1222 COVID-19 vaccine. Study outcomes and limitations: In all cases, repertoires were sampled only after the peak T cell response. Spike-specific TCR depth and breadth grew after two AZD1222 doses. Seropositive at baseline were only a handful of AZD1222 recipients. White British donors predominated, females outnumbered males, and clonal diversity was possibly underestimated.

The protocol was immunoSEQ multiplex PCR, while the TCRdb copy is restricted to in-frame clones and leaves out a portion. This table holds 130,000 to 150,000 clones, nearly 90% found once. The germline V gene encodes CDR1 SGHNT and CDR2 YENEEA. The CDR3 runs to 12 residues. The germline V and J ends were trimmed by 3 bases and 6 bases, with 8 bases remaining between them. Of note for this clone: The antigen is unknown.

The chain employs TRBV11-3 and TRBJ1-1; no reliable D call. The receptor was isolated from an adult who received the MenACWY meningococcal vaccine as a control. The sample consisted of peripheral blood, taken 28 days after the second dose of the MenACWY control vaccine. DNA of the CDR3: TGTGCCAGCAGCTTGGAATCCCCTGAAGCTTTCTTT. Translated: CASSLESPEAFF.